Below, one T cell receptor (beta chain) is given with its context. Its antigen target is currently unknown. Base qualities are not at hand, and no much larger clone is one base apart. The sample's time point, from its label and the paper: cycle 1 day 1 (C1D1), immediately before nivolumab initiation. Relapse after autologous stem cell transplantation had occurred in all trial patients, and cohorts A, B and C were distinguished by prior brentuximab vedotin exposure. The trial cohort included 56 patients with relapsed/refractory classical Hodgkin lymphoma, and each patient had a best overall response of complete response, partial response or progressive disease. Single-agent nivolumab was administered to trial patients in the multi-cohort phase II CheckMate 205 trial. Best overall response was determined by an independent review committee according to the 2007 International Working Group response criteria. Trial PBMCs were obtained immediately prior to nivolumab initiation (C1D1) and on therapy at cycle 2 day 1 and cycle 4 day 1. Peripheral blood was collected in 8 mL Vacutainer Cell Preparation Tubes, from which PBMCs were isolated by centrifugation and then cryopreserved.

The Qiagen DNeasy kit was used to extract genomic DNA from unsorted PBMCs and from the negatively selected CD4+ and CD8+ fractions. TCR beta CDR3 regions were amplified by immunoSEQ multiplex PCR using primers annealing to V and J segments. Amplification bias was minimized using a synthetic immune receptor repertoire, and residual bias was removed computationally after sequencing. Per the original workflow: Repertoire diversity was quantified as the Shannon entropy index using custom Python scripts. Unsorted, CD4+ and CD8+ repertoires were analyzed separately, except in combined analyses where CD4+ and CD8+ sequences were merged in silico. Clonal expansion was defined as a frequency increase of at least 2-fold after treatment compared with C1D1, and clones undetected at baseline were assigned a pseudocount of 0.5. Clones with 0 or 1 copy at C1D1 were defined as singleton clones, while clones with 2 or more copies were defined as non-singleton clones. By matching protein sequences in sorted samples from the same patient, clones expanded in unsorted samples were annotated as CD4+, CD8+ or unknown. Wilcoxon tests on paired samples were used to test diversity changes from C1D1 to C4D1. Imported from immuneACCESS, the table was reduced by TCRdb to in-frame sequences with V and J called. These copies leave out some clones; in studies compared against another copy, an unresolved V gene accounts for under half, and the cause of the remainder is not known. The DNA gave D and trimming, while V, J and clone size come from that table. The sample contains more than 45,000 clones, about three quarters of them found a single time. 9.5% to 12% of the sample goes to the ten largest clones.

The record originates from a study of PD-1 blockade in classical Hodgkin lymphoma (dated by TCRdb to the early 2020s). In terms of the full investigation: Nivolumab dosing was 3 mg/kg intravenously every 2 weeks, continuing until either disease progression or unacceptable toxicity. The study used TCR beta sequencing and CyTOF to define a peripheral blood immune signature of response to PD-1 blockade in classical Hodgkin lymphoma. On the study overall, not on this receptor specifically: Lower diversity was seen in patients whose nivolumab began less than 1 year after ASCT, and these patients were left out of later analyses so that immune reconstitution would not confound the results. Baseline TCR diversity was reported to be lower in newly diagnosed patients than in healthy donors, and even lower in relapsed/refractory patients. A significant rise by C4D1 was seen in CD4+ but not CD8+ TCR diversity (p=0.0027 vs p=0.16), with the rise being most apparent in complete responders (p=0.02). The study was limited to a single clinical trial cohort, and causes of repertoire differences, possibly disease activity or prior therapy, remained undefined. Trial patients with a complete response had baseline diversity similar to that of newly diagnosed patients, while partial responders and progressors had significantly lower diversity.

The CDR1 and CDR2 encoded by the germline V gene are LGHNT and FRNRAP. Counted from cysteine to phenylalanine, this CDR3 has 15 amino acids. The only DNA kept is the CDR3, 45 bases in frame from the first base. Germline trimming: 3 bases from V, 3 bases from J; junction bases outside gene matches: 7. This TCR was recovered from a human donor with classical Hodgkin lymphoma. This sequence uses TRBV12-5 and TRBJ1-2, and 7 bases in between align with TRBD1. The sequences come from peripheral blood mononuclear cells (PBMCs), collected at baseline. CDR3 region: CASGFPQGLYYGYTF. The nucleotides are TGTGCTAGTGGTTTCCCACAGGGGCTATACTATGGCTACACCTTC. Reference TRBV12-5 and TRBJ1-2 genes cover what lies past the CDR3, so the full variable domain is DARVTQTPRHKVTEMGQEVTMRCQPILGHNTVFWYRQTMMQGLELLAYFRNRAPLDDSGMPKDRFSAEMPDATLATLKIQPSEPRDSAVYFCASGFPQGLYYGYTFGSGTRLTVV.